Following are 5 T cell receptor beta chains from one sample sequenced in a study of post-analysis software for immune sequencing data. Study outcomes and limitations: The five TRBV segments detected at higher frequency in patients than in controls included TRBV5-6, TRBV5-1 and TRBV20-1.

Every TCR beta cDNA library bore unique molecular identifiers. From the PCR reads, TCRdb called clonotypes with MiXCR, one entry per CDR3 protein. The repertoire holds 750,000 to 950,000 distinct CDR3 sequences, with around 50% as singletons. No antigen has been assigned to these receptors. Sequenced input: blood. All receptors derive from a girl aged 5 to 17 with multiple sclerosis.

A few counts support this clonotype. The J gene is TRBJ2-1, the V gene TRBV29-1, with D hard to call. Germline V CDR1 and CDR2: SQVTM, ANQGSEA. This CDR3 region has 13 residues. Trimming cost V 6 bases and J 5 bases, with 14 bases left between them. CDR3 protein: CSVRINSDNEQFF. The CDR3 nucleotides are TGCAGCGTACGGATTAACTCGGACAATGAGCAGTTCTTC.

This chain links TRBV25-1 with TRBJ2-7, with a tentative D call TRBD1 (6 bases). Germline V lookup: CDR1 MGHDK, CDR2 SYGVNS. This CDR3 is 12 amino acids long. Trimming pared 3 bases from V and 6 bases from J, leaving 9 bases between. The CDR3 protein is CASSDRGGEQYF. In DNA, the CDR3 is TGTGCCAGCAGTGACAGGGGCGGCGAGCAGTACTTC.

The chain links TRBV20-1 to TRBJ1-5, with a tentative D call TRBD1 (5 bases). CDR3 length equals 14 residues. Germline lookup yields CDR1 DFQATT and CDR2 SNEGSKA (reference sequence). V was pared by 1 base and J by 6 bases, with 13 bases between. The CDR3 is CSARGGPTSQPQHF. The CDR3 DNA reads TGCAGTGCTAGAGGGGGACCGACAAGTCAGCCCCAGCATTTT.

V usage is TRBV3-1 and J usage is TRBJ2-1, with 10 bases that match TRBD2. In germline, CDR1 is LGHDT, CDR2 YNNKEL (reference sequence). The CDR3 consists of 16 residues. Trimming removed 4 bases from V and 2 bases from J; junction bases left unmatched: 5. In DNA, the CDR3 is TGTGCCAGCAGCCGCCCTAGCGGGAGTACCTACAATGAGCAGTTCTTC. As protein: CASSRPSGSTYNEQFF.

This rearrangement joins TRBV24-1 to TRBJ2-3, with D perhaps matching TRBD1 or TRBD2 (6 bases each). CDR1 KGHDR and CDR2 SFDVKD come from the germline V gene. V dropped 6 bases and J dropped 0 bases, with 9 bases sitting between them. This CDR3 has 14 residues. CDR3 protein: CATSTGTSTDTQYF. CDR3 bases: TGTGCCACCAGTACAGGGACTAGCACAGATACGCAGTATTTT.